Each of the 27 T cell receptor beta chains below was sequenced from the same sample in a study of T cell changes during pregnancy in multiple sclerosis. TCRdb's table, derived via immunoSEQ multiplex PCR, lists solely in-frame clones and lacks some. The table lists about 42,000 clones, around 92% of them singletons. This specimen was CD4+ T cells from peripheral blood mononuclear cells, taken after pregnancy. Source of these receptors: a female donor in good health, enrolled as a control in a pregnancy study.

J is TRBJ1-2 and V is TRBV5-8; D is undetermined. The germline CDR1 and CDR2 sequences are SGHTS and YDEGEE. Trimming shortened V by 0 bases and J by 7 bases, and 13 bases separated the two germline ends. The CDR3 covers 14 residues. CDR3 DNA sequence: TGTGCCAGCAGCTTGGGTCCAGTAAGAAGTGGCTACACCTTC. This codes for CASSLGPVRSGYTF.

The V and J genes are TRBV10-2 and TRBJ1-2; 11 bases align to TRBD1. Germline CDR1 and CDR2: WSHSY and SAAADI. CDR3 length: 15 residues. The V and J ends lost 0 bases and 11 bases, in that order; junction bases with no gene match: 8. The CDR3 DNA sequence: TGCGCCAGCAGTGAGTCGACTCGGACAGGGGGCGCTTACACCTTC. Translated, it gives CASSESTRTGGAYTF.

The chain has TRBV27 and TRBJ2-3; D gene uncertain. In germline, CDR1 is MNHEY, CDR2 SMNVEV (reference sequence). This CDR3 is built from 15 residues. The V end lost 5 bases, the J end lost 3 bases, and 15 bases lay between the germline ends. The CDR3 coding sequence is TGTGCCAGCAGTCGACGAAGCGCCTTTACAGATACGCAGTATTTT. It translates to CASSRRSAFTDTQYF.

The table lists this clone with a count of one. CDR3 nucleotides: TGTGCCAGCAGCGACTCGGGGGTTACTAATGAAAAACTGTTTTTT. Protein product: CASSDSGVTNEKLFF. The chain uses TRBV5-4 and TRBJ1-4; maybe TRBD1 (5 bases). Trimming cost V 4 bases and J 2 bases, with 12 bases left between them. The germline V gene encodes CDR1 SGHNT and CDR2 YYREEE (reference sequence). The CDR3 contains 15 residues.

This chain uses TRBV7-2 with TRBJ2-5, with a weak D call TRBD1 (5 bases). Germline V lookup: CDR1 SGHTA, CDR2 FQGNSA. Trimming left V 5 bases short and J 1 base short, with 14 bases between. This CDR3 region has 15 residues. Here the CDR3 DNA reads TGTGCCAGCAGCCTCCGACAGTTTGGCCAAGAGACCCAGTACTTC. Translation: CASSLRQFGQETQYF.

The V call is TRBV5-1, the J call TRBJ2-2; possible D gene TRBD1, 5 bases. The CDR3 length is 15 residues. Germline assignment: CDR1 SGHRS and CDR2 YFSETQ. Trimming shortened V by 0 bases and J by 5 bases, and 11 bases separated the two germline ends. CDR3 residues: CASSLVQAPTGELFF. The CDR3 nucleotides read TGCGCCAGCAGCTTGGTACAGGCCCCTACCGGGGAGCTGTTTTTT.

CDR3 coding DNA: TGTGCCAGCAGCTCGGACAGGGTCTCTTATGGCTACACCTTC. It specifies CASSSDRVSYGYTF. This chain connects TRBV5-6 to TRBJ1-2; TRBD1 agrees at 8 bases. Germline-derived CDR1 and CDR2 are SGHDT and YYEEEE. Trimming at V came to 3 bases and at J to 5 bases, leaving 6 bases not matched to a gene. The CDR3 has 14 amino acids.

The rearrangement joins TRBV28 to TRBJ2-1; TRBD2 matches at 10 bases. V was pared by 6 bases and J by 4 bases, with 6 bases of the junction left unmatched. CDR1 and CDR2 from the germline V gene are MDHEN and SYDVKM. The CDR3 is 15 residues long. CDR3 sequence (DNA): TGTGCCAGCAGATCTAGCGGGGGCCGATACAATGAGCAGTTCTTC. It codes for CASRSSGGRYNEQFF.

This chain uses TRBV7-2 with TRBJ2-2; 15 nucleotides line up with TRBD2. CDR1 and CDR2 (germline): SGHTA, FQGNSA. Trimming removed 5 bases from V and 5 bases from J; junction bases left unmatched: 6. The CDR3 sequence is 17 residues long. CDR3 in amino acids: CASSPPGLAGGTGELFF. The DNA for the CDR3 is TGTGCCAGCAGCCCACCGGGACTAGCGGGAGGAACCGGGGAGCTGTTTTTT.

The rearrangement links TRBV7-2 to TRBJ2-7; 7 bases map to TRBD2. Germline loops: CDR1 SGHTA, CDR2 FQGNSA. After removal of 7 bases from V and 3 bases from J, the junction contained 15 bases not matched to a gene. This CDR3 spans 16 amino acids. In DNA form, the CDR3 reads TGTGCCAGCACCACCCAGCCAAGCGGGACGCACTACGAGCAGTACTTC. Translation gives CASTTQPSGTHYEQYF. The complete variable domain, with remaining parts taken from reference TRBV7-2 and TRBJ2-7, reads GAGVSQSPSNKVTEKGKDVELRCDPISGHTALYWYRQSLGQGLEFLIYFQGNSAPDKSGLPSDRFSAERTGGSVSTLTIQRTQQEDSAVYLCASTTQPSGTHYEQYFGPGTRLTVT.

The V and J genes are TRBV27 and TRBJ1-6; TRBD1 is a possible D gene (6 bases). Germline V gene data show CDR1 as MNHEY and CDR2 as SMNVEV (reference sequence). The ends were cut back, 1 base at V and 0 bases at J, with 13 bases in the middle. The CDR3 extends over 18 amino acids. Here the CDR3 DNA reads TGTGCCAGCAGTTTATTTTCGGACAGTAGCTCCTATAATTCACCCCTCCACTTT. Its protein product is CASSLFSDSSSYNSPLHF.

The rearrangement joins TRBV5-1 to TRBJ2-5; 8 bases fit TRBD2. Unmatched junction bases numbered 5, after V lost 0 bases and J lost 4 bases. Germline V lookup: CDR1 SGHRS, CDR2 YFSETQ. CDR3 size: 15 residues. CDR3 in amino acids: CASSLALADGETQYF. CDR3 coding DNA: TGCGCCAGCAGCTTGGCACTAGCGGACGGAGAGACCCAGTACTTC. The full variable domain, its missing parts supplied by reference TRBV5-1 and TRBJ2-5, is KAGVTQTPRYLIKTRGQQVTLSCSPISGHRSVSWYQQTPGQGLQFLFEYFSETQRNKGNFPGRFSGRQFSNSRSEMNVSTLELGDSALYLCASSLALADGETQYFGPGTRLLVL.

The CDR3 region is CASTPRYEQYF. The DNA of the CDR3 is TGTGCCAGCACCCCCCGCTACGAGCAGTACTTC. This sequence joins TRBV2 and TRBJ2-7; D is uncertain. Trimming cost V 7 bases and J 3 bases, with 7 bases left between them. The CDR3 is 11 amino acids. The V gene's germline CDR1 is SNHLY and CDR2 FYNNEI.

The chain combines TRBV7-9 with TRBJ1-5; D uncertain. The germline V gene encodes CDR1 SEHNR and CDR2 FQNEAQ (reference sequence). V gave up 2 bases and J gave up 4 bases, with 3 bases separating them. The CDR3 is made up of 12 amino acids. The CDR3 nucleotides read TGTGCCAGCAGCTTACTTAATCAGCCCCAGCATTTT. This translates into CASSLLNQPQHF.

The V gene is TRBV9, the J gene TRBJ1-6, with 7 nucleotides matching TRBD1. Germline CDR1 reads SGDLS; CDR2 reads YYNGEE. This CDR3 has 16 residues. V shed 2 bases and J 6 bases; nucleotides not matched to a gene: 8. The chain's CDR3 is CASSVKEGAPNSPLHF. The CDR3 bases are TGTGCCAGCAGCGTGAAGGAGGGGGCGCCTAATTCACCCCTCCACTTT. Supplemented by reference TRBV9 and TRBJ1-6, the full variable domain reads DSGVTQTPKHLITATGQRVTLRCSPRSGDLSVYWYQQSLDQGLQFLIQYYNGEERAKGNILERFSAQQFPDLHSELNLSSLELGDSALYFCASSVKEGAPNSPLHFGNGTRLTVT.

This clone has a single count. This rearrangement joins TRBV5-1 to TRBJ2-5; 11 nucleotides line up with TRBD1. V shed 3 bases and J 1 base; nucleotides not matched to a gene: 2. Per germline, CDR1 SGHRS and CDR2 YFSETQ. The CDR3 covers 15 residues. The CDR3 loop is CASSSGTGGQETQYF. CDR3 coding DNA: TGCGCCAGCAGCTCCGGGACAGGGGGCCAAGAGACCCAGTACTTC. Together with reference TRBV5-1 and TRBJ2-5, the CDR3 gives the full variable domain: KAGVTQTPRYLIKTRGQQVTLSCSPISGHRSVSWYQQTPGQGLQFLFEYFSETQRNKGNFPGRFSGRQFSNSRSEMNVSTLELGDSALYLCASSSGTGGQETQYFGPGTRLLVL.

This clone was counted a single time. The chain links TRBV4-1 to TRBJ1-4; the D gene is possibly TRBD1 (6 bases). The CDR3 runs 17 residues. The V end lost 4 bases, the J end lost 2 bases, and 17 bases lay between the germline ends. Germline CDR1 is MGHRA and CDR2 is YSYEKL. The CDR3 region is CASSPGEGEMTNEKLFF. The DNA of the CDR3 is TGCGCCAGCAGCCCCGGGGAGGGGGAAATGACTAATGAAAAACTGTTTTTT.

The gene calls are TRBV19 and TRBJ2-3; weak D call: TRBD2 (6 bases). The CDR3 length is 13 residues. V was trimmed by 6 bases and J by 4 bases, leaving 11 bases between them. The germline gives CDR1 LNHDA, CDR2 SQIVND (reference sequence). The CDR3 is CASSPGGADTQYF. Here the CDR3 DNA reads TGTGCCAGTAGCCCCGGAGGGGCAGATACGCAGTATTTT. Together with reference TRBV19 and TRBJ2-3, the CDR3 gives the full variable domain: DGGITQSPKYLFRKEGQNVTLSCEQNLNHDAMYWYRQDPGQGLRLIYYSQIVNDFQKGDIAEGYSVSREKKESFPLTVTSAQKNPTAFYLCASSPGGADTQYFGPGTRLTVL.

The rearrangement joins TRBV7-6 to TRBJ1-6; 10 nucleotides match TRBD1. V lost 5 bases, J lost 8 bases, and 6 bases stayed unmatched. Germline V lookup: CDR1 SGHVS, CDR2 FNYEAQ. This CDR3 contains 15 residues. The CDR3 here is CASSRRTGGDSPLHF. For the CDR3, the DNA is TGTGCCAGCAGCCGACGGACAGGGGGGGATTCACCCCTCCACTTT. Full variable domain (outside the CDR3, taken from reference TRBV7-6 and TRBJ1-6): GAGVSQSPRYKVTKRGQDVALRCDPISGHVSLYWYRQALGQGPEFLTYFNYEAQQDKSGLPNDRFSAERPEGSISTLTIQRTEQRDSAMYRCASSRRTGGDSPLHFGNGTRLTVT.

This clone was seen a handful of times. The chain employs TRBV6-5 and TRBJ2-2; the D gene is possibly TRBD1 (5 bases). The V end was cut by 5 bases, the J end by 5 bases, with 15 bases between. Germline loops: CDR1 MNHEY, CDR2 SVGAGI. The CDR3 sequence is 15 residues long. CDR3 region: CASSSGASWTGELFF. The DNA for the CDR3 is TGTGCCAGCAGTAGTGGGGCATCATGGACCGGGGAGCTGTTTTTT.

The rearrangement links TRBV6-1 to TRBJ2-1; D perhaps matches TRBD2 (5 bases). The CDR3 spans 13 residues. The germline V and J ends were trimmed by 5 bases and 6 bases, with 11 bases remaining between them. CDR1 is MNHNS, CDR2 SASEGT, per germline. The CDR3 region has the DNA TGTGCCAGCAGTCCCCCGGGGTCCAATGAGCAGTTCTTC. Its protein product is CASSPPGSNEQFF.

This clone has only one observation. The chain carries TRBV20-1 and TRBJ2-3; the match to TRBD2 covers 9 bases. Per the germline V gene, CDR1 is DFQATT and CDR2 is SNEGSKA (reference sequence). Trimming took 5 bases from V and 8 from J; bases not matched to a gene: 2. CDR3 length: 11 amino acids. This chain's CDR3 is CSADSGGTQYF. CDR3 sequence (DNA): TGCAGTGCTGATAGCGGGGGTACGCAGTATTTT.

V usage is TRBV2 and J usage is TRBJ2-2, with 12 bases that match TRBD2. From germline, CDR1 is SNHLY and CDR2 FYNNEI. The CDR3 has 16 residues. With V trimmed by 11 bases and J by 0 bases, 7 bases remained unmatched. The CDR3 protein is CAGSSGGASNTGELFF. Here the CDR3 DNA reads TGTGCCGGTTCTAGCGGGGGGGCATCGAACACCGGGGAGCTGTTTTTT.

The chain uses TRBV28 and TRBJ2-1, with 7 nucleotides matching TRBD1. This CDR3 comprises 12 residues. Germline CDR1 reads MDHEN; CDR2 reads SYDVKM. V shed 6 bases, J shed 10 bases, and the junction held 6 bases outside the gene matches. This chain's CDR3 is CASRSTGVEQFF. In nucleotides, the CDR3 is TGTGCCAGCAGGTCCACAGGGGTAGAGCAGTTCTTC.

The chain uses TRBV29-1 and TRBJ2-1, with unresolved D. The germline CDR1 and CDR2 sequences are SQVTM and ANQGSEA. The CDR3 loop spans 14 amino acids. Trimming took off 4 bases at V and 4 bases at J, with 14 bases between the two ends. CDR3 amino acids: CSVALGRIYNEQFF. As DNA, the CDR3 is TGCAGCGTTGCGTTGGGCAGGATATACAATGAGCAGTTCTTC.

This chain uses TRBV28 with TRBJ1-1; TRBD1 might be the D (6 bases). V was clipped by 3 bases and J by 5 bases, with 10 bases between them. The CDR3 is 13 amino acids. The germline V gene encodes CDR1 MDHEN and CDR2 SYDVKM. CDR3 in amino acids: CASSFLQGTEAFF. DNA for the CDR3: TGTGCCAGCAGTTTCCTACAGGGTACTGAAGCTTTCTTT.

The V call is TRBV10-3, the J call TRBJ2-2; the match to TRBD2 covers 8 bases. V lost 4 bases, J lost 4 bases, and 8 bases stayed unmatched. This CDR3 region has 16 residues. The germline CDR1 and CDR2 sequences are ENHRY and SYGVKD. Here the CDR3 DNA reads TGTGCCATCAGTGTAGGGACTAGAATTGCCACCGGGGAGCTGTTTTTT. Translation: CAISVGTRIATGELFF.